This TCR beta chain is from a study of control samples from healthy donors and cancer patients. Using immunoSEQ multiplex PCR, the repertoire was profiled, and TCRdb retains in-frame clones only, with some absent. The sample consists of about 77,000 clones, roughly 92% of them appearing once. From germline, CDR1 is SGHKS and CDR2 YYEKEE (reference sequence). The V gene lost 0 bases and the J gene lost 2 bases, with 10 bases spanning the gap. CDR3 length: 15 residues. The sequenced sample consisted of blood. This sequence originates from a woman in her sixties in good health. V and J are TRBV5-5 and TRBJ2-3; D uncertain. The CDR3 region is CASSLVQTYTDTQYF. Written as DNA, the CDR3 is TGTGCCAGCAGCTTGGTTCAGACGTACACAGATACGCAGTATTTT.